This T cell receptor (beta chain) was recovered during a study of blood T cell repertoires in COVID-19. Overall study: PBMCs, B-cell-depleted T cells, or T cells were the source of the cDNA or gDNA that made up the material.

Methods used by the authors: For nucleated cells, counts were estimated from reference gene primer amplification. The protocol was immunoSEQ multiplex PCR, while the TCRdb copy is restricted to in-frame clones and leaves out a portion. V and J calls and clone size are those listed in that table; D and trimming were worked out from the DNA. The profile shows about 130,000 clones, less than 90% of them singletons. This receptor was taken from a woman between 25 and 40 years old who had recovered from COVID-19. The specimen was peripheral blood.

The CDR3 region is CASSSGSHNQPQHF. As DNA, the CDR3 is TGTGCCAGCAGTTCCGGGTCACACAATCAGCCCCAGCATTTT. The chain uses TRBV27 and TRBJ1-5; D call uncertain. Germline lookup yields CDR1 MNHEY and CDR2 SMNVEV (reference sequence). CDR3 length: 14 residues. V lost 4 bases and J lost 3, with 10 bases in between.